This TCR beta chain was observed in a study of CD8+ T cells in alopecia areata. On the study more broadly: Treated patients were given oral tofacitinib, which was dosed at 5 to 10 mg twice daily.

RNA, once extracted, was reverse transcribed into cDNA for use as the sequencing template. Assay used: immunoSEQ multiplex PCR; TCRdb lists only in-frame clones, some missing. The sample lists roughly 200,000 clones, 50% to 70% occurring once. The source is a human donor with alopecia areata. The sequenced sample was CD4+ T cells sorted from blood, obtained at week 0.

The CDR3 DNA reads TGTGCCAGCAGCCTAGGGACAGCTACCAACTATGGCTACACCTTC. Protein sequence: CASSLGTATNYGYTF. The chain employs TRBV5-5 and TRBJ1-2; 7 nucleotides line up with TRBD1. CDR1 SGHKS and CDR2 YYEKEE come from the germline V gene (reference sequence). After removal of 4 bases from V and 2 bases from J, the junction contained 8 bases not matched to a gene. CDR3 length: 15 amino acids.